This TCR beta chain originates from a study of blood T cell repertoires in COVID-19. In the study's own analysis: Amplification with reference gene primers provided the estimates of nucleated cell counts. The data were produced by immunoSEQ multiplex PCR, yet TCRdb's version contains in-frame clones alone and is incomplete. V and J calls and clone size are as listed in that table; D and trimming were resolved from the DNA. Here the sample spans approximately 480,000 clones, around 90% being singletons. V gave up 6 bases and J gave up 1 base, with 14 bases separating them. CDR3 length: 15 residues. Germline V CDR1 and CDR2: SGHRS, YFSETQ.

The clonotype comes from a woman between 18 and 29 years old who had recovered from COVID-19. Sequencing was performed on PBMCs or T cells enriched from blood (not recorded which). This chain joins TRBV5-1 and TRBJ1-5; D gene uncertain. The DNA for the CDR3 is TGCGCCAGCAATTTGAAGGGAGACAGCAATCAGCCCCAGCATTTT. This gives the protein CASNLKGDSNQPQHF.